This T cell receptor beta chain was captured in a study of CD8+ T cells in alopecia areata. Broader study findings: Affected scalp, especially in alopecia totalis/universalis, had a higher clonality than normal scalp did. Clonality in the scalp and expanded CD8+ clones ranked among the top 100 were significantly decreased by tofacitinib.

Germline V lookup: CDR1 GTSNPN, CDR2 SVGIG (reference sequence). The trim removed 5 bases at V and 5 bases at J, leaving 6 bases unmatched. The CDR3 is 12 residues long. The treatment is: oral pan-JAK inhibitor, 5-10 mg twice daily. Sorted out of PBMCs were CD4+ T cells and CD8+ T cells. Points on this clone: The antigen is not known.

It was cDNA, reverse transcribed from extracted RNA, that served as the sequencing template. Using immunoSEQ multiplex PCR, the repertoire was profiled, and TCRdb retains in-frame clones only, with some absent. This table has 200,000 or so clones, about 62% appearing once. The sequence came from a human donor with alopecia areata. This specimen consisted of CD4+ T cells sorted from blood, obtained at week 24, from a patient treated with tofacitinib. The chain links TRBV30 to TRBJ2-7; the match to TRBD1 covers 7 bases. CDR3: CAWGPRGNEQYF. The DNA for the CDR3 is TGTGCCTGGGGACCCAGGGGGAACGAGCAGTACTTC.